Listed below are T cell receptor beta chains from one sample, sequenced in a study of blood T cell repertoires in COVID-19. Some clones are missing from TCRdb's copy, which holds only in-frame ones; the method was immunoSEQ multiplex PCR. The sample has around 230,000 clones; about nine tenths are singletons. Sequenced input: PBMCs or T cells enriched from blood (not recorded which). The origin of the receptors is a man aged 18 to 30 with acute COVID-19. Both conserved end residues are part of each CDR3. A D gene is named only where the DNA matches it firmly. Rows may omit the clone size; those that give it use once, few, many or a size class.

- TRBD1 TRBJ1-4 15 TRBV27 TGTGCCAGCAGTTACACCAGGGGGCCTAATGAAAAACTGTTTTTT CASSYTRGPNEKLFF
- TRBD1 TRBJ2-5 18 TRBV19 TGTGCCAGTAGTATAGGGGGGACAGGGCGAGTGGGTGGAGAGACCCAGTACTTC CASSIGGTGRVGGETQYF
- TRBD1 TRBJ1-2 13 TRBV28 TGTGCCAGCAGACAACAGGGGGCGGATGGCTACACCTTC CASRQQGADGYTF
- - TRBJ2-1 15 TRBV5-1 TGCGCCAGCAGGCCCGGGACAACCGAGTACAATGAGCAGTTCTTC CASRPGTTEYNEQFF
- TRBD2 TRBJ2-7 14 TRBV10-1 TGCGCCAGCAGTGACGGCGGGAGCCTAGCGGGGCAGTACTTC CASSDGGSLAGQYF
few - TRBJ2-1 14 TRBV28 TGTGCCAGCAAGAGCGGAAGCTCCTACAATGAGCAGTTCTTC CASKSGSSYNEQFF
- - TRBJ1-1 14 TRBV29-1 TGCAGCGTTGAAGACAGAAGTATGAACACTGAAGCTTTCTTT CSVEDRSMNTEAFF
- - TRBJ2-1 13 TRBV19 TGTGCCAGTAGTATAGCCCCGCTAAGTGAGCAGTTCTTC CASSIAPLSEQFF
- TRBD2 TRBJ2-1 16 TRBV9 TGTGCCAGCAGCGGGTCTAGCGGGAGGTCCACTAGCGAGCAGTTCTTC CASSGSSGRSTSEQFF
few - TRBJ1-6 17 TRBV24-1 TGTGCCACCAGTGCGAGGGGAGGTTGTGGATGTTATTCACCCCTCCACTTT CATSARGGCGCYSPLHF
- - TRBJ2-3 13 TRBV19 TGTGCCAGTAGTATCCAGGTTTCAGATACGCAGTATTTT CASSIQVSDTQYF
- - TRBJ1-5 17 TRBV28 TGTGCCAGCAGTTCGGGCCTGGGGGGGGGAGCCAATCAGCCCCAGCATTTT CASSSGLGGGANQPQHF
- - TRBJ2-7 16 TRBV10-3 TGTGCCATCAGTGAGTGGGGCTTGAGTTTTGGCTACGAGCAGTACTTC CAISEWGLSFGYEQYF
- - TRBJ1-2 14 TRBV5-6 TGTGCCAGCAGCTTGCTAGTGACGGGGTATGGCTACACCTTC CASSLLVTGYGYTF
- TRBD1 TRBJ1-2 13 TRBV19 TGTGCCAGTAGTTCGACAGGGTTTGATGGCTACACCTTC CASSSTGFDGYTF
- - TRBJ1-1 13 TRBV7-9 TGTGCCAGCAGCTTAGATCAGTCAGGCGAAGCTTTCTTT CASSLDQSGEAFF
- - TRBJ2-7 15 TRBV4-3 TGCGCCAGCAGCCAAGGGTCTAGCGCCACCTACGAGCAGTACTTC CASSQGSSATYEQYF
- - TRBJ1-3 12 TRBV10-2 TGCGCCAGCAGTGACCCGGGATACACCATATATTTT CASSDPGYTIYF
few TRBD2 TRBJ2-1 20 TRBV5-1 TGCGCCAGCAGCTTGGGAGCTAGCGGGAGAATCAGGAGCTCCTACAATGAGCAGTTCTTC CASSLGASGRIRSSYNEQFF
- - TRBJ2-1 16 TRBV5-1 TGCGCCAGCAGCTTGGTGCCGGGAAGCTCCTACAATGAGCAGTTCTTC CASSLVPGSSYNEQFF
- - TRBJ1-4 16 TRBV11-2 TGTGCCAGCAGCTCAGTACAGGGTTCCCATGAAGGAAAACTGTTTTTT CASSSVQGSHEGKLFF
- TRBD1 TRBJ2-3 20 TRBV24-1 TGTGCCACCCAGCCGGGATCCGGGACAGGGAATACCCCTTACACAGATACGCAGTATTTT CATQPGSGTGNTPYTDTQYF
- - TRBJ2-2 14 TRBV30 TGTGCATGGGGTCCCGCGACGAACACCGGGGAGCTGTTTTTT CAWGPATNTGELFF
- TRBD2 TRBJ2-7 15 TRBV7-8 TGTGCCAGCAGCCCGACTAGCGGGAGTGCCTACGAGCAGTACTTC CASSPTSGSAYEQYF
- TRBD1 TRBJ1-2 13 TRBV19 TGTGCCACCGCGGGACAGGAGAACTATGGCTACACCTTC CATAGQENYGYTF
- TRBD2 TRBJ2-5 17 TRBV2 TGTGCCAGCAGTTTAAGTGCTAGCGGGAGGGCGGGAGAGACCCAGTACTTC CASSLSASGRAGETQYF
- TRBD2 TRBJ2-5 13 TRBV12-3/TRBV12-4 TGTGCCAGCAGTCCCGGGAGGTCAGAGACCCAGTACTTC CASSPGRSETQYF
- - TRBJ1-1 14 TRBV19 TGTGCCAGTAGTCTCGGGACACCGGCCACAGGAGCTTTCTTT CASSLGTPATGAFF
- - TRBJ2-1 14 TRBV6-1 TGTGCCAGCAGTGAGCCGGGTTTCTACAATGAGCAGTTCTTC CASSEPGFYNEQFF
- - TRBJ2-7 16 TRBV10-3 TGTGCCATCAGTGAGTCCGTAGCGGAGCCTGCCTACGAGCAGTACTTC CAISESVAEPAYEQYF
- TRBD2 TRBJ2-5 15 TRBV3-1/TRBV3-2 TGTGCCAGCAGCCCGGGACTAGCGGTACAAGAGACCCAGTACTTC CASSPGLAVQETQYF
- TRBD2 TRBJ2-2 18 TRBV3-1/TRBV3-2 TGTGCCAGCAGCCCCACTACTCGCCTAGCGGGAGGATTCGGGGAGCTGTTTTTT CASSPTTRLAGGFGELFF
- - TRBJ1-2 14 TRBV7-6 TGTGCCAGCAGCTTAGGCGGTGGACTCTATGGCTACACCTTC CASSLGGGLYGYTF
- TRBD2 TRBJ2-1 17 TRBV3-1/TRBV3-2 TGTGCCAGCAGCCAAGATCGGGCTAGCGGGAGGAACAATGAGCAGTTCTTC CASSQDRASGRNNEQFF
once - TRBJ2-5 12 TRBV29-1 TGCAGCGTTGCGGGGGTGGGCGAGACCCAGTACTTC CSVAGVGETQYF
- - TRBJ1-2 11 TRBV2 TGTGCCGTCACAGGGAACTATGGCTACACCTTC CAVTGNYGYTF
- - TRBJ1-6 13 TRBV10-3 TGTGCCACCCGGGCCCGGGAGAATTCACCCCTCCACTTT CATRARENSPLHF
- - TRBJ2-1 15 TRBV21-1 TGTGCCAGCAGCAGTACCAGGGGTGCCTACAATGAGCAGTTCTTC CASSSTRGAYNEQFF
- - TRBJ2-7 13 TRBV7-3 TGTGCCAGCAGCTTCGGGACACTCCACGAGCAGTACTTC CASSFGTLHEQYF
- TRBD2 TRBJ2-1 16 TRBV10-1 TGCGCCAGCAGTGAGTCTTCGGGAGGCGCCTACAATGAGCAGTTCTTC CASSESSGGAYNEQFF
- TRBD1 TRBJ1-5 14 TRBV27 TGTGCCAGCAGTTTAAGGGGGCTGAATCAGCCCCAGCATTTT CASSLRGLNQPQHF
- TRBD2 TRBJ2-7 16 TRBV19 TGTGCCAGTAGTGGATTGGGGCCTAGCGGGACCTACGAGCAGTACTTC CASSGLGPSGTYEQYF
once TRBD2 TRBJ2-5 12 TRBV30 TGTGCCTGGGGGGGGAGGGGAGAGACCCAGTACTTC CAWGGRGETQYF
- TRBD1 TRBJ1-2 14 TRBV7-9 TGTGCCAGCAGCCTACAGGGGGCGAGCTATGGCTACACCTTC CASSLQGASYGYTF
once TRBD2 TRBJ2-7 17 TRBV11-3 TGTGCCAGCAGCTCAAAGCGGGAGCGAATAGGATCCTACGAGCAGTACTTC CASSSKRERIGSYEQYF
- TRBD1 TRBJ1-1 15 TRBV4-3 TGCGCCAGCAGCCGGTCTGGACAGGGGATAACTGAAGCTTTCTTT CASSRSGQGITEAFF
- TRBD1 TRBJ1-2 15 TRBV19 TGTGCCAGTAGTATTCGACAGGGACCGAACTATGGCTACACCTTC CASSIRQGPNYGYTF
- TRBD1 TRBJ1-2 14 TRBV28 TGTGCCAGCAAGCGGCGAGGGGGCTTCTATGGCTACACCTTC CASKRRGGFYGYTF
- TRBD2 TRBJ2-7 15 TRBV11-2 TGTGCCAGCAGCTTAGTGGCTAGCGGGGTATACGAGCAGTACTTC CASSLVASGVYEQYF
- - TRBJ2-7 14 TRBV18 TGTGCCAGCTCACCACGCCAAACACAATACGAGCAGTACTTC CASSPRQTQYEQYF